The present T cell receptor (beta chain) was sequenced within a study of human thymus T cells (dated by TCRdb to 2020 to 2021). Looking at the study overall: The study described the TCR alpha and beta repertoires in about 8 infant thymus samples and a few matching peripheral blood samples. Donor ages ranged from roughly 7 to 250 days, and the cohort comprised 5 to 7 male and two female infants. The research as a whole found: Both the thymic and the peripheral blood repertoires appeared to show biased V and J gene segment usage. The related research reported highly overlapping thymic TCR repertoires among unrelated individuals. Thymus samples yielded on average around 810,000 unique TCRB clonotypes, compared with 80,000 to 85,000 from blood samples.

To note about this clone: Its antigen specificity is not known. No base-level quality is on record; no much larger clone is a single base apart.

Thymus tissue was collected as surgical resects that were removed during corrective cardiac surgery. In Finland, the donors were immunologically healthy infants who were having open corrective cardiac surgery for congenital heart defects. Thymocytes were freed from the tissue by mechanical means and kept at -70 degrees C as pellets of roughly 9-30 million cells. A QIAsymphony instrument was used to extract genomic DNA from the frozen cell pellets. The immunoSEQ multiplex PCR assay was used to amplify the TCRB and TCRAD loci from a standardized quantity of quality-controlled genomic DNA. Amplicons spanned the V(D)J region at a length sufficient to cover the CDR3 and identify V and J genes. Through the commercial immunoSEQ service, the amplicons were sequenced on an Illumina platform. In the authors' own workflow: Corrections for primer bias and sequencing errors followed previously described methods, while TCRAD and TCRB definitions were based on the IMGT database. The repertoires were analysed using immunoSEQ Analyzer 3.0 and VDJTools for basic statistics, V/J segment usage, diversity estimates, rarefaction and pairwise overlap. Diversity was estimated using the Chao1, ChaoE, Efron-Thisted, Shannon and inverse Simpson indices, and was also estimated on datasets down-sampled to the size of the smallest sample. Repertoire overlap used strict matching of CDR3 nucleotide sequence, V gene and J gene, with Jaccard-based multidimensional scaling clustering. The table comes from immuneACCESS by way of TCRdb, which keeps in-frame sequences with V and J called. Part of the clones is missing from these tables; in studies checked, under half for an unresolved V gene and the rest for unknown reasons. Clonal size and the V and J genes are those of that table, whereas D and trimming came from the DNA. This sample comprises around 120,000 clones, around 94% of them detected only once. Roughly 0.024% of the sample is taken by the ten largest.

The clonotype was recovered from a boy in the first two years of life with a congenital heart defect but otherwise immunologically healthy. The sample comprised thymus tissue.

The sequenced DNA: TGTGCCAGCAGTCCCGACAGGCGGAACACTGAAGCTTTCTTT. Its amino acids are CASSPDRRNTEAFF. The chain is assembled from TRBV14 and TRBJ1-1; TRBD1 is possibly the D segment (6 matching bases). Deletion took 6 bases off V and 1 base off J, with a span of 12 bases between the germline ends. There are 14 amino acids in the CDR3, from cysteine to phenylalanine inclusive. CDR3 DNA is the only sequence kept; it has 42 bases, read in frame from the first base. For CDR1 and CDR2, the germline V gene lists SGHDN and FVKESK. This CDR3, with the reference TRBV14 and TRBJ1-1 proteins standing in past its ends, gives the full variable domain EAGVTQFPSHSVIEKGQTVTLRCDPISGHDNLYWYRRVMGKEIKFLLHFVKESKQDESGMPNNRFLAERTGGTYSTLKVQPAELEDSGVYFCASSPDRRNTEAFFGQGTRLTVV.